A selection of T cell receptor beta chains follows, all from one sample in a study of blood T cell repertoires in COVID-19. Sequencing was performed with immunoSEQ multiplex PCR; in TCRdb, only in-frame clones are kept and a portion is missing. This sample has fewer than 90,000 clones, with about 91% found just once. The sample was peripheral blood. The receptors derive from a man in his 60s with acute or convalescent COVID-19. Each CDR3 is given with its conserved first and last residue. D genes are given only for firm matches. Not every row has a clone size; where given, it reads once, few, many or a size class.

D gene,clone size,V gene,J gene,CDR3 DNA,CDR3 protein
-,-,TRBV20-1,TRBJ2-5,TGCAGTGCTAGTAGGCTAGCTCTACAAGAGACCCAGTACTTC,CSASRLALQETQYF
TRBD2,-,TRBV5-1,TRBJ2-3,TGCGCCAGCAGCTGGGGGGGCGCCGGTACTAGCGGGCGCACAGATACGCAGTATTTT,CASSWGGAGTSGRTDTQYF
-,-,TRBV3-1/TRBV3-2,TRBJ2-2,TGTGCCAGCAGCCAAGAGGTCCAGACCGGGGAGCTGTTTTTT,CASSQEVQTGELFF
TRBD1,-,TRBV9,TRBJ1-1,TGTGCCAGCAGCAACAGGGGGCTGGACACTGAAGCTTTCTTT,CASSNRGLDTEAFF
-,-,TRBV5-1,TRBJ1-2,TGCGCCAGCAGCTTGGGAAAGCTGCAGCGGGGTGGCTACACCTTC,CASSLGKLQRGGYTF
TRBD2,once,TRBV7-3,TRBJ2-3,TGTGCCAGTTCTAGCGGGGGGGCTCCAGATACGCAGTATTTT,CASSSGGAPDTQYF
TRBD2,-,TRBV9,TRBJ2-7,TGTGCCAGCAGCGTAGGCGGGGGGGCCTACGAGCAGTACTTC,CASSVGGGAYEQYF
-,-,TRBV3-1/TRBV3-2,TRBJ1-5,TGTGCCAGCAGCCAAGGGAGGAATCAGCCCCAGCATTTT,CASSQGRNQPQHF
TRBD1,-,TRBV5-1,TRBJ1-5,TGCGCCAGCAGCTTGGCCGGGACAGTCAATCAGCCCCAGCATTTT,CASSLAGTVNQPQHF
-,-,TRBV9,TRBJ2-7,TGTGCCAGCAGCGTAGGTCATCGTATAAGCGCTTACGAGCAGTACTTC,CASSVGHRISAYEQYF
TRBD1,-,TRBV12-3/TRBV12-4,TRBJ1-4,TGTGCCAGCAACCGGGACAGCGAAAAACTGTTTTTT,CASNRDSEKLFF
-,-,TRBV3-1/TRBV3-2,TRBJ1-1,TGTGCCAGCAGCCACGTACAGGGTAACACTGAAGCTTTCTTT,CASSHVQGNTEAFF
-,few,TRBV19,TRBJ2-2,TGTGCCAGTAGCAGGACAGTCACCGGGGAGCTGTTTTTT,CASSRTVTGELFF
TRBD1,-,TRBV5-6,TRBJ2-5,TGTGCCAGCAGCTCCGTGGGGACAGTTCGGGAGACCCAGTACTTC,CASSSVGTVRETQYF
TRBD1,-,TRBV6-6,TRBJ2-4,TGTGCCAGCAGTTACGCGGGACAGGGAGCGAACATTCAGTACTTC,CASSYAGQGANIQYF
-,few,TRBV9,TRBJ2-5,TGTGCCAGCAGCGTTTTAGGGGGTCAAGAGACCCAGTACTTC,CASSVLGGQETQYF
-,-,TRBV4-1,TRBJ2-3,TGCGCCAGCAGCCAAGAATGGGGCCCAGATACGCAGTATTTT,CASSQEWGPDTQYF
TRBD1,-,TRBV29-1,TRBJ2-2,TGCAGCGTTGTGGGACAGGGCGCCGGGGAGCTGTTTTTT,CSVVGQGAGELFF
-,-,TRBV5-1,TRBJ2-3,TGCGCCAGCAGCTGGACTTACGACACAGATACGCAGTATTTT,CASSWTYDTDTQYF
-,-,TRBV7-3,TRBJ2-2,TGTGCCAGCAGCTCCCGGACGGGACAAACCGGGGAGCTGTTTTTT,CASSSRTGQTGELFF
TRBD2,-,TRBV7-9,TRBJ2-3,TGTGCCACCCGGGGGGAAAACACAGATACGCAGTATTTT,CATRGENTDTQYF
TRBD1,-,TRBV27,TRBJ1-3,TGTGCCAGCAGCCGGACAGGCGACTCTGGAAACACCATATATTTT,CASSRTGDSGNTIYF
TRBD1,once,TRBV3-1/TRBV3-2,TRBJ1-2,TGTGCCAGCAGCCAAGATCGCGCAGGGGGCTATGGCTACACCTTC,CASSQDRAGGYGYTF
-,once,TRBV7-3,TRBJ2-7,TGTGCCAGCAGCTTATCGGCTAGTGAAGAGCAGTACTTC,CASSLSASEEQYF
TRBD2,-,TRBV7-2,TRBJ2-2,TGTGCCAGCAGCTTTCCACTAGCGGGAGGGAGGAACACCGGGGAGCTGTTTTTT,CASSFPLAGGRNTGELFF
-,-,TRBV6-5,TRBJ1-3,TGTGCCAGCAGTTACAATTCGGTTAGCACCATATATTTT,CASSYNSVSTIYF
TRBD1,-,TRBV6-5,TRBJ2-3,TGTGCCAGCAGTTACCTGGGACAGGGGGGCGTGGATACGCAGTATTTT,CASSYLGQGGVDTQYF